This TCR beta chain was profiled in a study of identical twins. Each CDR3 protein gets one entry after TCRdb re-called the 5' RACE reads with MiXCR. The sample contains some 600,000 distinct CDR3 sequences, less than 9% of which appear only once. Between the trimmed V and J ends, which lost 0 bases and 0 bases, there was a span of 11 bases. The CDR3 contains 16 residues. CDR1 SGHKS and CDR2 YYEKEE come from the germline V gene (reference sequence). A few counts support this clonotype. These same records also appear under a second study, on yellow fever vaccine responses in identical twins.

The sequenced sample consisted of PBMCs. The genes are TRBV5-5 and TRBJ2-3; D is ambiguous. This receptor was taken from a woman aged 18-29 years in good health. CDR3 amino acids: CASSLEGFPSTDTQYF. CDR3 nucleotide sequence: TGTGCCAGCAGCTTGGAAGGGTTTCCTAGCACAGATACGCAGTATTTT.